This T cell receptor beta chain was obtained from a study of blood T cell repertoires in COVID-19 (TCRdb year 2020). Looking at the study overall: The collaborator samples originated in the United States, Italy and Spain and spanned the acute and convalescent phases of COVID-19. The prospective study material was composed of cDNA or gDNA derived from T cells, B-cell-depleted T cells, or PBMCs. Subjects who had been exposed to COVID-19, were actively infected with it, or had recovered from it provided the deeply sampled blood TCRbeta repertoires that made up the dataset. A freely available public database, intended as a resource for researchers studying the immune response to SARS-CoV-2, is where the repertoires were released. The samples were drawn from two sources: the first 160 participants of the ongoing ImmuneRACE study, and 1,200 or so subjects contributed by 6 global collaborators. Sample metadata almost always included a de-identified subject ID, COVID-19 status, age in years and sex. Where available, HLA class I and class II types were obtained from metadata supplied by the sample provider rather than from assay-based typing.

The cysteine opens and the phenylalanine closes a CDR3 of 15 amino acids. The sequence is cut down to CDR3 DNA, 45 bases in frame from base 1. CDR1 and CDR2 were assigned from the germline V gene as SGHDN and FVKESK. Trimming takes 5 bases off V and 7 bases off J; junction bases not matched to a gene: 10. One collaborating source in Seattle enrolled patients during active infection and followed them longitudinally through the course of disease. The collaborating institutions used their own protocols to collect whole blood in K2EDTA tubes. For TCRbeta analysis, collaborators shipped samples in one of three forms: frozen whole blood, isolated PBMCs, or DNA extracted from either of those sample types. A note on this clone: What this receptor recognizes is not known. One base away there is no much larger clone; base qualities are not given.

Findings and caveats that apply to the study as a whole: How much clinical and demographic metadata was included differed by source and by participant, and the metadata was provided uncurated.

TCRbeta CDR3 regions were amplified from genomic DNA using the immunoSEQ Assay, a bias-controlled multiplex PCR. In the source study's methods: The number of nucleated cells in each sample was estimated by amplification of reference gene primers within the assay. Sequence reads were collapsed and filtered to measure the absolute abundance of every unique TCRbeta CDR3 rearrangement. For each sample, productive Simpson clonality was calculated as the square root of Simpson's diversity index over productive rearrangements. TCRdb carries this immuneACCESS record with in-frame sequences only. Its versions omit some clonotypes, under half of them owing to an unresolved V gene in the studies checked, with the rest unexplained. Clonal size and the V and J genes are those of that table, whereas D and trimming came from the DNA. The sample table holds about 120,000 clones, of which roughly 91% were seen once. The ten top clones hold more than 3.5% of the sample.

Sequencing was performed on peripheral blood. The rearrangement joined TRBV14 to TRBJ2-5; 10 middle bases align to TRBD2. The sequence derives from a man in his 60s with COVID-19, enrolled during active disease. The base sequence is TGTGCCAGCAGCTCCCGGACTAGCGGTAAATGGACCCAGTACTTC. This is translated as CASSSRTSGKWTQYF.